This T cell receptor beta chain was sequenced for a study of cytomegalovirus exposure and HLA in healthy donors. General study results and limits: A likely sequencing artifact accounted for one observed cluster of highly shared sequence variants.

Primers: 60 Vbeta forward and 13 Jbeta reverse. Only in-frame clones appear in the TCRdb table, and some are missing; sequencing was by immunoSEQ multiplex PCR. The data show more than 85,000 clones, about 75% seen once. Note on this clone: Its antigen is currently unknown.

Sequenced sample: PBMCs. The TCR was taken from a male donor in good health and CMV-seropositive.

The CDR3, as DNA: TGTGCCAGCAACGTCGGACAGGGGTTTTATGGCTACACCTTC. Protein: CASNVGQGFYGYTF. V is TRBV28 and J is TRBJ1-2; 9 bases map to TRBD1. Trimming took 7 bases from V and 5 from J; bases not matched to a gene: 8. This CDR3 has 14 residues. CDR1 is MDHEN, CDR2 SYDVKM, per germline.